Below, one TCR beta chain is given with its context. Its specificity is unknown. This sample is drawn from a study of beta chain features in type 1 diabetes. The ends were cut back, 2 bases at V and 1 base at J, with 6 bases in the middle. The CDR3 length is 15 residues. Germline CDR1 is SGHAT and CDR2 is FQNNGV. Investigators reverse transcribed all isolated RNA, so they sequenced expressed TCRB transcripts. An average around 3.5 million reads came from naive, central memory and regulatory T cell samples. Using immunoSEQ multiplex PCR, the repertoire was profiled, and TCRdb retains in-frame clones only, with some absent. The data hold approximately 240,000 clones, with approximately 16% observed a single time. Study findings and constraints: Naive, central memory and Treg TCRB repertoires seemed to resemble each other more closely in patients than they did in healthy donors. Within each of all four CD4+ subsets, Type 1 diabetes patients had TCRB CDR3s that were moderately but significantly shorter.

This chain uses TRBV11-2 with TRBJ2-6; D gene ambiguous. The sequenced material came from naive CD4+ T cells from blood. The clonotype comes from a man aged 25-45 years with type 1 diabetes. The CDR3 bases are TGTGCCAGCAGCTTATTACAGTCTGGGGCCAACGTCCTGACTTTC. The encoded protein is CASSLLQSGANVLTF.